This T cell receptor beta chain was sequenced for a study of T-cell memory formation after mild COVID-19. Study-level information: Each donor largely had its own TCR clusters.

The authors produced TCR alpha and TCR beta cDNA libraries with sample barcodes and UMIs by 5'RACE using constant-segment primers. In TCRdb, the 5' RACE reads were re-called with MiXCR into one record per CDR3 protein. The repertoire holds around 250,000 distinct CDR3 sequences, with 8% to 10% as singletons. CDR3 length: 16 amino acids. J gave up 2 bases and V 5 bases, and 7 bases lay outside the gene matches. A remark on this clonotype: Its antigen is not known.

Study conclusions and caveats: Several responding clones turned up in pre-infection memory, indicating that cross-reactive memory may have taken part. Nothing showed for sure that second-wave clones peaking on day 37 were SARS-CoV-2 specific.

This TCR was sampled from a man between 18 and 29 years old who had mild COVID-19 (a few samples of this study predate the infection). Cell type and time point are not known. Sequencing input: PBMCs or a T cell subset sorted from them (not recorded which). The chain combines TRBV12-3 or TRBV12-4 with TRBJ2-3, with 10 bases identical to TRBD2. CDR3 residues: CASSIWTSGVTDTQYF. CDR3 bases: TGTGCCAGCAGTATCTGGACTAGCGGAGTCACAGATACGCAGTATTTT.